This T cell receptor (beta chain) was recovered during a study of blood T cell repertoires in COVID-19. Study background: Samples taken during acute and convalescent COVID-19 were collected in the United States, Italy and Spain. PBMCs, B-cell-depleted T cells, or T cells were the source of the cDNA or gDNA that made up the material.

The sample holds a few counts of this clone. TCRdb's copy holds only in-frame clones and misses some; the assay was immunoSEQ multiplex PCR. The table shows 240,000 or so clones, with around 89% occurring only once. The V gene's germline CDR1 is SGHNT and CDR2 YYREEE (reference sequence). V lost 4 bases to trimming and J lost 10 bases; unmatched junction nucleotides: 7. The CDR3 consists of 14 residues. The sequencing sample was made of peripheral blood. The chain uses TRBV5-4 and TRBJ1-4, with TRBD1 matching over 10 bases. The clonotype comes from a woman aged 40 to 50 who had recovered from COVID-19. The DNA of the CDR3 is TGTGCCAGCAGCGACCGGGACAGGGGAGGAAAACTGTTTTTT. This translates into CASSDRDRGGKLFF.